This T cell receptor beta chain stems from a study of CXCR3-negative and CXCR3-positive naive CD8 T cells. Study findings and constraints: Whereas both naive subsets had comparably high diversity, memory CD8+ cells had much lower diversity. Expression of CXCR3 was partially reduced after cryopreservation, and fresh PBMCs were used in most assays. CXCR3-negative naive cells had less hydrophobic TRB CDR3s than did CXCR3-positive naive cells.

Sorts that each held more than 250,000 cells were run in triplicate for every CD8+ T cell subset. By phenotype, naive CD8+ T cells were CD45RO-CCR7+CD27+CD95-. Details on this clonotype: The antigen is unknown.

Germline CDR1 and CDR2: SGHDT and YYEEEE. The CDR3 extends over 12 amino acids. The TRB cDNA libraries were prepared by 5' RACE with UMI labels. With the 5' RACE reads reprocessed, TCRdb shows one record per CDR3 protein and no DNA. The sample has tens of thousands of distinct CDR3 sequences. The J gene is TRBJ2-3, the V gene TRBV5-6; TCRdb designates TRBD1, a call that cannot be tested without DNA. The clonotype originates from a human donor in good health. Some clones in this sample may be carry-over from other donors' samples. The sequenced sample was naive CXCR3+ CD8+ T cells from blood. Subset denoted: CD45RO-CCR7+CD27+CD95- naive CD8+ T cells expressing CXCR3 (TNR3+). Here the CDR3 reads CASSLGRDRGRF.